This TCR beta chain is drawn from a study of shared clonotypes between healthy human individuals. Notes on the study in general: The study found about 5% of naive CD4 clonotypes shared across a few donors.

Concerning this clone: Its antigen is unknown.

Losses at the gene ends were 4 bases for V and 4 bases for J; bases not matched to a gene: 7. Germline V gives CDR1 SGDLS, CDR2 YYNGEE. CDR3 length: 14 residues. The assay was run at deep level. Sequencing was performed with immunoSEQ multiplex PCR; in TCRdb, only in-frame clones are kept and a portion is missing. This table holds 1.6 million or so clones, roughly 96% found once. The chain uses TRBV9 and TRBJ2-7; 8 positions match TRBD2. The sample comprised naive CD4+ T cells sorted from blood. Subset: CD45RA+ positively selected. The clonotype originates from a man younger than 40 in good health. Here the CDR3 DNA reads TGTGCCAGCAGCCCCCGCGGCGGGAGGTACGAGCAGTACTTC. It specifies CASSPRGGRYEQYF.